The 20 T cell receptor beta chains below were found in one sample sequenced in a study of T cell changes during pregnancy in multiple sclerosis. Sequenced by immunoSEQ multiplex PCR; TCRdb stores in-frame clones only, minus some. The sample holds more than 45,000 clones, 94% seen once. The sequencing here drew on CD4+ T cells from peripheral blood mononuclear cells, taken in the second trimester of pregnancy. The receptors derive from a female donor with multiple sclerosis, enrolled in a pregnancy study.

This chain connects TRBV2 to TRBJ2-3; maybe TRBD1 (5 bases). V lost 8 bases and J 3 bases, leaving 12 bases between the germline ends. This CDR3 spans 13 amino acids. CDR1 is SNHLY and CDR2 is FYNNEI in the germline V gene. CDR3 nucleotide sequence: TGTGCCAGCCGAAGGAAGGGGACAGATACGCAGTATTTT. Protein sequence: CASRRKGTDTQYF.

The chain uses TRBV19 and TRBJ1-2; perhaps TRBD1 as D (5 bases). This CDR3 comprises 13 residues. Germline CDR1 reads LNHDA; CDR2 reads SQIVND (reference sequence). V lost 6 bases and J lost 6, with 14 bases in between. The CDR3 here is CASSQTGLDGYTF. Here the CDR3 DNA reads TGTGCCAGTAGCCAAACAGGCTTGGATGGCTACACCTTC.

The chain couples TRBV19 to TRBJ1-1, with a possible D match to TRBD1 (5 bases). This CDR3 has 15 residues. Germline V CDR1 and CDR2: LNHDA, SQIVND (reference sequence). Trimming pared 3 bases from V and 5 bases from J, leaving 16 bases between. The CDR3 nucleotides read TGTGCCAGTAGTATCCCCTCCATTCAGGGAACTGAAGCTTTCTTT. Its protein is CASSIPSIQGTEAFF.

This chain joins TRBV9 and TRBJ1-2; D possibly corresponds to TRBD1 (6 bases). The length of the CDR3 is 13 residues. Germline assignment: CDR1 SGDLS and CDR2 YYNGEE. Trimming took off 0 bases at V and 7 bases at J, with 10 bases between the two ends. For the CDR3, the DNA is TGTGCCAGCAGCGTAGGTGGGGGCGTTGGCTACACCTTC. Its protein product is CASSVGGGVGYTF.

The table lists this clone with a count of one. The genes are TRBV6-1 and TRBJ1-5; a possible D gene is TRBD1 (6 bases). Between the trimmed V and J ends, which lost 6 bases and 1 base, there was a span of 13 bases. The germline gives CDR1 MNHNS, CDR2 SASEGT. The CDR3 consists of 15 residues. In nucleotides, the CDR3 is TGTGCCAGCAGGGGCACAGGGACCAGCAATCAGCCCCAGCATTTT. Translation gives CASRGTGTSNQPQHF.

The gene calls are TRBV2 and TRBJ2-1; tentatively, D is TRBD2 (7 bases). The germline gives CDR1 SNHLY, CDR2 FYNNEI. With 3 bases removed from V and 5 bases from J, the gap between germline ends came to 14 bases. This CDR3 comprises 15 residues. The CDR3 DNA follows: TGTGCCAGCAGTGATTTGGGGGGGGCCCACAATGAGCAGTTCTTC. Its translation is CASSDLGGAHNEQFF.

The chain uses TRBV6-6 and TRBJ2-3, with 7 positions matching TRBD2. This CDR3 spans 13 amino acids. Unmatched junction bases numbered 6, after V lost 7 bases and J lost 5 bases. CDR1 and CDR2 from the germline V gene are MNHNY and SVGAGI (reference sequence). CDR3 nucleotides: TGTGCCAGCACCATCTCGGGAGGAGATACGCAGTATTTT. Protein product: CASTISGGDTQYF.

This clone came up a few times. The rearrangement joins TRBV5-1 to TRBJ1-1; D gene unclear. The germline V gene has CDR1 SGHRS and CDR2 YFSETQ. The V gene lost 0 bases and the J gene lost 1 base, with 13 bases spanning the gap. The length of the CDR3 is 16 residues. CDR3 protein: CASSLAIGSGNTEAFF. CDR3 nucleotides: TGCGCCAGCAGCTTGGCGATTGGGTCGGGGAACACTGAAGCTTTCTTT.

J is TRBJ2-1 and V is TRBV7-3; D is ambiguous. V shed 6 bases and J shed 5 bases, with 14 bases lying between them. This CDR3 comprises 14 residues. Germline V gene data show CDR1 as SGHTA and CDR2 as FQGTGA. CDR3 in DNA: TGTGCCAGCAGGCCCGACGTAGCACACAATGAGCAGTTCTTC. Its protein is CASRPDVAHNEQFF.

The chain has TRBV30 and TRBJ1-2, with D maybe TRBD1 (6 bases). In germline, CDR1 is GTSNPN, CDR2 SVGIG (reference sequence). With 5 bases removed from V and 3 bases from J, the gap between germline ends came to 16 bases. The length of the CDR3 is 14 residues. The DNA of the CDR3 is TGTGCCTGGGCGCTAAAGGGGGTGGACTATGGCTACACCTTC. Protein sequence: CAWALKGVDYGYTF.

This chain joins TRBV6-1 and TRBJ2-7; D may be TRBD1 (6 bases). In germline, CDR1 is MNHNS, CDR2 SASEGT. The CDR3 spans 13 residues. V was shortened by 6 bases and J by 3 bases, with 12 bases between the two germline ends. The CDR3 nucleotides are TGTGCCAGCAGGACCGGGACACTCTACGAGCAGTACTTC. The encoded protein is CASRTGTLYEQYF.

The gene calls are TRBV10-1 and TRBJ1-4; no reliable D call. Per germline, CDR1 WNHNN and CDR2 SYGVQD (reference sequence). V gave up 6 bases and J gave up 2 bases, with 16 bases separating them. The CDR3 contains 16 residues. CDR3 in DNA: TGCGCCAGCAGGCCAAGACGACGGAGCACTAATGAAAAACTGTTTTTT. Its translation: CASRPRRRSTNEKLFF.

The rearrangement joins TRBV9 to TRBJ1-6; 7 nucleotides match TRBD1. CDR1 and CDR2 (germline): SGDLS, YYNGEE. CDR3 length equals 15 residues. Trimming at V came to 0 bases and at J to 7 bases, leaving 4 bases not matched to a gene. The CDR3 sequence is CASSVGGRGNSPLHF. The CDR3 DNA reads as TGTGCCAGCAGCGTAGGTGGCAGGGGGAATTCACCCCTCCACTTT.

The chain combines TRBV7-9 with TRBJ2-7, with TRBD1 matching over 7 bases. CDR1 is SEHNR and CDR2 is FQNEAQ in the germline V gene (reference sequence). The V and J ends lost 2 bases and 3 bases, in that order; junction bases with no gene match: 7. There are 15 residues in the CDR3. For the CDR3, the DNA is TGTGCCAGCAGCTTACGGGACAGTGCGTTCTACGAGCAGTACTTC. Translating it yields CASSLRDSAFYEQYF.

This rearrangement joins TRBV2 to TRBJ1-5; D not certain. V dropped 8 bases and J dropped 1 base, with 6 bases sitting between them. The CDR3 has 12 amino acids. Germline V gives CDR1 SNHLY, CDR2 FYNNEI. This CDR3 reads CASHRSNQPQHF. The CDR3 DNA reads TGTGCCAGCCATCGGAGCAATCAGCCCCAGCATTTT. Full variable domain (missing parts from reference TRBV2 and TRBJ1-5): EPEVTQTPSHQVTQMGQEVILRCVPISNHLYFYWYRQILGQKVEFLVSFYNNEISEKSEIFDDQFSVERPDGSNFTLKIRSTKLEDSAMYFCASHRSNQPQHFGDGTRLSIL.

The J gene is TRBJ2-1, the V gene TRBV19; TRBD1 might be the D (5 bases). Germline lookup yields CDR1 LNHDA and CDR2 SQIVND (reference sequence). The CDR3 contains 16 residues. V lost 3 bases and J 3 bases, leaving 15 bases between the germline ends. The CDR3 is CASSMGQGPIYNEQFF. The DNA of the CDR3 is TGTGCCAGTAGTATGGGTCAGGGTCCGATCTACAATGAGCAGTTCTTC.

V usage is TRBV13 and J usage is TRBJ2-7, with 9 bases lining up with TRBD1. V dropped 1 base and J dropped 0; count of bases not matched to a gene: 10. The CDR3 sequence is 18 residues long. Germline V CDR1 and CDR2: PRHDT, FYEKMQ (reference sequence). The CDR3 DNA reads TGTGCCAGCAGCTTAGTCCCCATGACAGGGGGTACCTCCTACGAGCAGTACTTC. Protein sequence: CASSLVPMTGGTSYEQYF.

This clone was observed once. The CDR3 sequence is CASSPVLGGGVGETQYF. The CDR3 DNA is TGTGCCAGCTCACCTGTTTTGGGCGGGGGCGTTGGAGAGACCCAGTACTTC. The chain recombines TRBV18 with TRBJ2-5; tentatively, D is TRBD2 (7 bases). Germline V gives CDR1 KGHSH, CDR2 LQKENI. CDR3 length equals 17 residues. V was pared by 3 bases and J by 4 bases, with 21 bases between.

This chain uses TRBV12-2 with TRBJ1-2. TRBV12-2 is recorded as a pseudogene. The CDR3 length is 20 residues. CDR3 nucleotide sequence: TGTGCAAGTCGCTTAGATAGCGGGGAGGGGACAGACCGCCTATTCTATGGCTACACCTTC. It yields the protein CASRLDSGEGTDRLFYGYTF.

The chain carries TRBV30 and TRBJ2-5; unclear D gene. The germline V and J ends were trimmed by 2 bases and 5 bases, with 6 bases remaining between them. This CDR3 has 11 residues. CDR1 GTSNPN and CDR2 SVGIG come from the germline V gene (reference sequence). Here the CDR3 DNA reads TGTGCCTGGAGTCCCTCCGAGACCCAGTACTTC. This sequence encodes CAWSPSETQYF. The full variable domain, in which reference TRBV30 and TRBJ2-5 provide the parts outside the CDR3, is SQTIHQWPATLVQPVGSPLSLECTVEGTSNPNLYWYRQAAGRGLQLLFYSVGIGQISSEVPQNLSASRPQDRQFILSSKKLLLSDSGFYLCAWSPSETQYFGPGTRLLVL.